This TCR beta chain comes out of a study of T cell repertoires in cytomegalovirus infection. TCRdb re-analysed the reads in MiXCR, keeping a single row per CDR3 protein. The sample carries 700,000 to 950,000 distinct CDR3 sequences, around a third recorded once. Concerning this clonotype: Its antigen is as yet unknown.

The CDR3 is 14 amino acids. With 1 base removed from V and 4 bases from J, the gap between germline ends came to 11 bases. Germline CDR1 and CDR2: MGHRA and YSYEKL. The input for sequencing was cultured CD8+ T cells from PBMCs, taken from culture after CMV antigen stimulation. This TCR was recovered from a human donor in good health (CMV status not recorded). Some clones in this sample may be carry-over from other donors' samples. The chain links TRBV4-1 to TRBJ2-7; D is uncertain. For the CDR3, the DNA is TGCGCCAGCAGCCAAGGGGGAAGTAGATACGAGCAGTACTTC. Translated: CASSQGGSRYEQYF.